Listed here are 9 T cell receptor beta chains from one sample, sequenced in a study of glioma-infiltrating T cells after dendritic cell vaccination. Profiled with immunoSEQ multiplex PCR; TCRdb holds only in-frame clones, not every one. The data contain about 64,000 clones, around 86% of them singletons. The source was blood, collected before dendritic cell vaccination. All receptors come from a human donor with glioblastoma.

The chain is built from TRBV2 and TRBJ2-6; D perhaps matches TRBD1 (6 bases). V lost 6 bases and J 4 bases, leaving 10 bases between the germline ends. Germline lookup yields CDR1 SNHLY and CDR2 FYNNEI. The CDR3 spans 14 residues. The CDR3 DNA follows: TGTGCCAGCAGGCCAGGGGTGGGGGCCAACGTCCTGACTTTC. This codes for CASRPGVGANVLTF.

The gene calls are TRBV2 and TRBJ2-7; 11 nucleotides agree with TRBD2. The junction had 2 bases not matched to a gene; V was cut back by 10 bases and J by 3 bases. The length of the CDR3 is 12 residues. Germline-derived CDR1 and CDR2 are SNHLY and FYNNEI. CDR3 DNA: TGTGCCACCGGGACTAGCGGCTACGAGCAGTACTTC. Protein: CATGTSGYEQYF.

This rearrangement joins TRBV7-6 to TRBJ2-5; 15 positions match TRBD2. CDR3 length equals 17 residues. Germline CDR1 is SGHVS and CDR2 is FNYEAQ. Germline trimming cut 1 base from V and 2 bases from J; bases unmatched to any gene: 2. The CDR3 nucleotides read TGTGCCAGCAGCTTAGTGGGACTAGCGGGGGGACAAGAGACCCAGTACTTC. The encoded protein is CASSLVGLAGGQETQYF.

This clone was counted a few times. V is TRBV2 and J is TRBJ2-1; a weak D match, TRBD2 (6 bases). The CDR3 loop spans 13 amino acids. V lost 7 bases and J 5 bases, leaving 12 bases between the germline ends. CDR1 SNHLY and CDR2 FYNNEI come from the germline V gene. The CDR3 sequence: CASIGRGNNEQFF. DNA of the CDR3: TGTGCCAGCATAGGGCGGGGTAACAATGAGCAGTTCTTC.

In this sample, this clone turned up a few times. The rearrangement uses TRBV7-9 and TRBJ1-5; no firm D call. Germline CDR1 SEHNR, CDR2 FQNEAQ (reference sequence). V lost 4 bases, J lost 4 bases, and 8 bases lay in between. This CDR3 has 13 residues. CDR3 sequence reads: CASSYGLNQPQHF. CDR3 DNA: TGTGCCAGCAGCTATGGACTTAATCAGCCCCAGCATTTT.

The chain couples TRBV2 to TRBJ1-1; the D is unclear. The V gene lost 7 bases and the J gene lost 10 bases, with 19 bases spanning the gap. The germline V gene encodes CDR1 SNHLY and CDR2 FYNNEI. The CDR3 length is 13 residues. For the CDR3, the DNA is TGTGCCAGCACCCCCGCGGTGAGATCGGGAGCTTTCTTT. Translating gives CASTPAVRSGAFF.

The chain employs TRBV5-1 and TRBJ1-1; 9 bases match TRBD1. The V gene's germline CDR1 is SGHRS and CDR2 YFSETQ. The CDR3 spans 14 residues. J was trimmed by 5 bases and V by 5 bases; bases with no gene match: 7. The CDR3: CASSFTGGGTEAFF. The CDR3 DNA sequence: TGCGCCAGCAGTTTTACAGGGGGCGGAACTGAAGCTTTCTTT. Supplemented by reference TRBV5-1 and TRBJ1-1, the full variable domain reads KAGVTQTPRYLIKTRGQQVTLSCSPISGHRSVSWYQQTPGQGLQFLFEYFSETQRNKGNFPGRFSGRQFSNSRSEMNVSTLELGDSALYLCASSFTGGGTEAFFGQGTRLTVV.

J is TRBJ1-5 and V is TRBV19; unclear D gene. This CDR3 is built from 13 residues. The germline V gene has CDR1 LNHDA and CDR2 SQIVND (reference sequence). V was pared by 3 bases and J by 4 bases, with 7 bases between. Written as DNA, the CDR3 is TGTGCCAGTAGTATCAGTGCAAATCAGCCCCAGCATTTT. Protein product: CASSISANQPQHF. The full variable domain, its missing parts supplied by reference TRBV19 and TRBJ1-5, is DGGITQSPKYLFRKEGQNVTLSCEQNLNHDAMYWYRQDPGQGLRLIYYSQIVNDFQKGDIAEGYSVSREKKESFPLTVTSAQKNPTAFYLCASSISANQPQHFGDGTRLSIL.

This chain links TRBV2 with TRBJ2-3; TRBD2 aligns across 14 bases. Per germline, CDR1 SNHLY and CDR2 FYNNEI. V shed 5 bases, J shed 2 bases, and the junction held 6 bases outside the gene matches. This CDR3 is built from 17 residues. The CDR3 region has the DNA TGTGCCAGCAGTCGACCGGGACTAGCGGGGGACACAGATACGCAGTATTTT. It yields the protein CASSRPGLAGDTDTQYF.